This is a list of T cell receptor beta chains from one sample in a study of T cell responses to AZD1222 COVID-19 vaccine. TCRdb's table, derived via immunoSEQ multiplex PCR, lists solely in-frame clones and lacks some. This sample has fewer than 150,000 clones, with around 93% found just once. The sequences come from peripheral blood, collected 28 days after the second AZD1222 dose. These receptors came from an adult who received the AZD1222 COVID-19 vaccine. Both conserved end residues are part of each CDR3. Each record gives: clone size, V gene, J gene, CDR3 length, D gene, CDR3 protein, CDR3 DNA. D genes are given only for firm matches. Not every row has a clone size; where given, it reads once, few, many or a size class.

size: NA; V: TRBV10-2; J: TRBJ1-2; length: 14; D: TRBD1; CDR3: CASSESTGGRGYTF; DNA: TGCGCCAGCAGTGAGTCCACAGGGGGCCGGGGCTACACCTTC
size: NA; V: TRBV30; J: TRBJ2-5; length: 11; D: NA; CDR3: CAWSLAETQYF; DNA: TGTGCCTGGAGTTTGGCAGAGACCCAGTACTTC
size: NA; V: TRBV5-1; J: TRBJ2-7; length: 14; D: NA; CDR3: CASSETGTDYEQYF; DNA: TGCGCCAGCTCGGAAACAGGGACCGATTACGAGCAGTACTTC
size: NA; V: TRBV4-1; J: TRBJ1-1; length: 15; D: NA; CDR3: CASSWEGGGKTEAFF; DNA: TGCGCCAGCAGCTGGGAGGGAGGCGGAAAAACTGAAGCTTTCTTT
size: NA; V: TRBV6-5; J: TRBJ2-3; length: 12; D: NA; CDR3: CASSYSWGTQYF; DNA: TGTGCCAGCAGTTACTCGTGGGGTACGCAGTATTTT
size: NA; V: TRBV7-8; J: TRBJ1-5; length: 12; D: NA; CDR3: CASSKRGQPQHF; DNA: TGTGCCAGCAGCAAAAGGGGACAGCCCCAGCATTTT
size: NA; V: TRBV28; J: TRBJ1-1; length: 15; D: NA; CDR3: CASSENRAGGTEAFF; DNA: TGTGCCAGCAGTGAAAACAGAGCCGGGGGCACTGAAGCTTTCTTT
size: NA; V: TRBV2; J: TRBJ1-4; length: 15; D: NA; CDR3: CASSVSGLRGEKLFF; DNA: TGTGCCAGCAGTGTGTCGGGTTTACGGGGTGAAAAACTGTTTTTT
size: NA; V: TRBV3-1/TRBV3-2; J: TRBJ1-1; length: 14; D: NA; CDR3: CASSQDDLLSEAFF; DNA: TGTGCCAGCAGCCAAGACGACCTGCTGAGCGAAGCTTTCTTT
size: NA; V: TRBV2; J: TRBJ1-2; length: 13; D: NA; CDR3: CASSVDTNYGYTF; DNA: TGTGCCAGCAGTGTGGACACTAACTATGGCTACACCTTC
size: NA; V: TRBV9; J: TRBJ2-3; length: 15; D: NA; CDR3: CASSFRGALMDTQYF; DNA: TGTGCCAGCAGCTTCAGGGGAGCCCTGATGGATACGCAGTATTTT
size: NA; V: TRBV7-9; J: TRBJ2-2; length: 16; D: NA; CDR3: CASSVNRAGNTGELFF; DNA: TGTGCCAGCAGCGTCAACAGGGCTGGGAACACCGGGGAGCTGTTTTTT
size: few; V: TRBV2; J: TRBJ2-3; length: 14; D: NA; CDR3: CASSVIVGTDTQYF; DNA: TGTGCCAGCAGTGTCATTGTCGGCACAGATACGCAGTATTTT
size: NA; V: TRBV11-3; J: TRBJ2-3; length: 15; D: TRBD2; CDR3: CASSLDSGGEDTQYF; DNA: TGTGCCAGCAGCTTAGATAGCGGGGGGGAAGATACGCAGTATTTT
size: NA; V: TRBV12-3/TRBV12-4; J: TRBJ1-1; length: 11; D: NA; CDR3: CASSLGVVAFF; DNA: TGTGCCAGCAGCTTGGGGGTAGTTGCTTTCTTT
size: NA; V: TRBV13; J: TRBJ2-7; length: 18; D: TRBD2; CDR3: CASSRGWTSGGTSYEQYF; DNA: TGTGCCAGCAGCCGAGGATGGACTAGCGGGGGGACTTCCTACGAGCAGTACTTC
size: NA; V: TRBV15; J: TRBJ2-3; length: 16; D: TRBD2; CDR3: CATSRGGLAGTDTQYF; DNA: TGTGCCACCAGCAGAGGGGGACTAGCGGGGACAGATACGCAGTATTTT
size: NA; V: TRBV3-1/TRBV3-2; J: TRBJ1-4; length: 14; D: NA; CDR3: CASSVTGTPLELFF; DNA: TGTGCCAGCAGTGTGACCGGGACCCCTCTAGAACTGTTTTTT
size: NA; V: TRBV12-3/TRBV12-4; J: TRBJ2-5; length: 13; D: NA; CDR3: CASSLGGKETQYF; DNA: TGTGCCAGCAGTTTAGGCGGGAAAGAGACCCAGTACTTC
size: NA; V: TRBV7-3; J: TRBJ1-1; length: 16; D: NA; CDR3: CASSLNRQRMNTEAFF; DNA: TGTGCCAGCAGCTTAAATAGACAGAGGATGAACACTGAAGCTTTCTTT
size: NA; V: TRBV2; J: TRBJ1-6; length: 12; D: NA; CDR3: CASSGENSPLHF; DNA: TGTGCCAGCAGTGGCGAGAATTCACCCCTCCACTTT
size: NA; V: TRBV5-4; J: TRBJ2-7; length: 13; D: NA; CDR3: CASSYGPTYEQYF; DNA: TGTGCCAGCAGCTACGGGCCAACCTACGAGCAGTACTTC
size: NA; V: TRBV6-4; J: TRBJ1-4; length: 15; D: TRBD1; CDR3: CASLPPGQRNEKLFF; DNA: TGTGCCAGCCTCCCACCGGGACAGCGTAATGAAAAACTGTTTTTT
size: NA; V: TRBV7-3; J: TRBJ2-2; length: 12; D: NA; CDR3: CASSPGVGELFF; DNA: TGTGCCAGCAGCCCTGGTGTCGGGGAGCTGTTTTTT
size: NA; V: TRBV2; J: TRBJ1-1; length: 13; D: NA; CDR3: CASSEGGYTEAFF; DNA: TGTGCCAGCAGTGAGGGGGGATACACTGAAGCTTTCTTT
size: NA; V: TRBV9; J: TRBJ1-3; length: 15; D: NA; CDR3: CASSARGARGNTIYF; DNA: TGTGCCAGCAGCGCCAGGGGAGCGAGAGGAAACACCATATATTTT
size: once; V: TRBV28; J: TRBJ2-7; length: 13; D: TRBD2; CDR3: CASTGGQTYEQYF; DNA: TGTGCCAGCACGGGGGGGCAGACCTACGAGCAGTACTTC
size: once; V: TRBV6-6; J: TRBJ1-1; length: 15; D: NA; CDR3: CASILGGAANTEAFF; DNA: TGTGCCAGCATCCTTGGGGGGGCAGCGAACACTGAAGCTTTCTTT
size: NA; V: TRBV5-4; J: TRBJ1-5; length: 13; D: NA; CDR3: CASSLNFDQPQHF; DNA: TGTGCCAGCAGCTTAAATTTTGATCAGCCCCAGCATTTT
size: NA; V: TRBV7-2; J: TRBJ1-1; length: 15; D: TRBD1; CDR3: CASSLGDRGRTEAFF; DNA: TGTGCCAGCAGCTTAGGGGACAGGGGCCGAACTGAAGCTTTCTTT
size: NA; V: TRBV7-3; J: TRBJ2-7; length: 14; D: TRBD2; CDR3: CASSLDPGGYEQYF; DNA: TGTGCCAGCAGCTTAGATCCGGGGGGATACGAGCAGTACTTC
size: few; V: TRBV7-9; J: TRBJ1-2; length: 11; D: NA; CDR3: CAMGDGYGYTF; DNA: TGTGCCATGGGGGACGGCTATGGCTACACCTTC
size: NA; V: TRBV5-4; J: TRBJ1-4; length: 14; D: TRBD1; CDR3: CASSMDRGQGKLFF; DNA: TGTGCCAGCAGCATGGACAGGGGGCAGGGCAAACTGTTTTTT
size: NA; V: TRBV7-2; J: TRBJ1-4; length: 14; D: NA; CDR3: CASSRTATNEKLFF; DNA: TGTGCCAGCAGCCGGACAGCAACTAATGAAAAACTGTTTTTT
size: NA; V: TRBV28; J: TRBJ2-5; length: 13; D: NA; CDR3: CASKAGPQETQYF; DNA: TGTGCCAGCAAGGCCGGGCCCCAAGAGACCCAGTACTTC
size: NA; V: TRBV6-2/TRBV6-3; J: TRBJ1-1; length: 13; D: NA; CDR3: CASSYSVNTEAFF; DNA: TGTGCCAGCAGTTATAGTGTGAACACTGAAGCTTTCTTT
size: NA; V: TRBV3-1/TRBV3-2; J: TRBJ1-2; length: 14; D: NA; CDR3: CASSPGTDPYGYTF; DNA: TGTGCCAGCAGCCCCGGTACAGATCCTTATGGCTACACCTTC
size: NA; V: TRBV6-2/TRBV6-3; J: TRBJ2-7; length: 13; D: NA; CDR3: CASSGTDPYEQYF; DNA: TGTGCCAGCAGTGGGACGGATCCCTACGAGCAGTACTTC
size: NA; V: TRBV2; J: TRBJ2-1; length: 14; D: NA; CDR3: CASIRASSYNEQFF; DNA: TGTGCCAGCATACGGGCTAGCTCCTACAATGAGCAGTTCTTC
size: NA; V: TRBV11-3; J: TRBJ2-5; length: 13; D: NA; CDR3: CASSPGLQETQYF; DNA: TGTGCCAGCAGCCCGGGACTGCAAGAGACCCAGTACTTC
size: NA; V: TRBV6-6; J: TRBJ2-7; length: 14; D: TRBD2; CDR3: CASSSVAGAYEQYF; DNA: TGTGCCAGCAGTTCGGTAGCGGGGGCCTACGAGCAGTACTTC
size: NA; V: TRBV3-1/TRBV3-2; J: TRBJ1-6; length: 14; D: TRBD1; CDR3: CASSRNNRGSPLHF; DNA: TGTGCCAGCAGCCGCAACAACAGGGGTTCACCCCTCCACTTT
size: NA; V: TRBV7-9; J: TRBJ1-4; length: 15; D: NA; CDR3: CASSLGQARGEKLFF; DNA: TGTGCCAGCAGCTTAGGACAGGCAAGGGGTGAAAAACTGTTTTTT